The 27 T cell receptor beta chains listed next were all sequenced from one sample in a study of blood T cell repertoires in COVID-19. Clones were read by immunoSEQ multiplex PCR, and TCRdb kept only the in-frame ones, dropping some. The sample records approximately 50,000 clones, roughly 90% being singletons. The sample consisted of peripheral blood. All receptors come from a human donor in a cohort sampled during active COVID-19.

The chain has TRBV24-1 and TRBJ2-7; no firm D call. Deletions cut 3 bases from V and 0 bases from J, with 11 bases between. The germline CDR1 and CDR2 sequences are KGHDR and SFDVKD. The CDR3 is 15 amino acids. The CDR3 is CATSDGRQLSYEQYF. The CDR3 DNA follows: TGTGCCACCAGTGATGGCAGACAACTCTCCTACGAGCAGTACTTC.

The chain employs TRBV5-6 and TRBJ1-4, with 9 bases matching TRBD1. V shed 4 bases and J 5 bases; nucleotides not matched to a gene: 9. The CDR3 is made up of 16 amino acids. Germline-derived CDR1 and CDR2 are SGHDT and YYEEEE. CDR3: CASSGGQGRTNEKLFF. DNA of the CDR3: TGTGCCAGCAGCGGCGGACAGGGGCGAACAAATGAAAAACTGTTTTTT.

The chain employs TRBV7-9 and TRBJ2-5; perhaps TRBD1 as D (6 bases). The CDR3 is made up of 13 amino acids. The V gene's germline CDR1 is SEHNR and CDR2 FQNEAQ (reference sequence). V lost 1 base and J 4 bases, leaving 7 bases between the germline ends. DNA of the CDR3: TGTGCCAGCAGCTTAGTCAGGGGAGAGACCCAGTACTTC. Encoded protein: CASSLVRGETQYF.

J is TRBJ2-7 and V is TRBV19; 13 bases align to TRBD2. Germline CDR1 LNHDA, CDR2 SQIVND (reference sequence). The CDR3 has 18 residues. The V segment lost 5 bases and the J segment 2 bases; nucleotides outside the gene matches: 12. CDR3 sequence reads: CASSVGLRTSGRPYEQYF. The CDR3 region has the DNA TGTGCCAGTAGTGTTGGGTTGAGGACTAGCGGGAGACCCTACGAGCAGTACTTC.

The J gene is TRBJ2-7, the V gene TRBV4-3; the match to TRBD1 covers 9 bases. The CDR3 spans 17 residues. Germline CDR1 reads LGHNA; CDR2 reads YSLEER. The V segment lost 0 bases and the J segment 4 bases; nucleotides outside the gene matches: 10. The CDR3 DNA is TGCGCCAGCAGCCAAGAGGATACAGGGGGCGCCTTTTACGAGCAGTACTTC. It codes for CASSQEDTGGAFYEQYF.

The CDR3 protein is CASSQEQLLDQPQHF. In DNA, the CDR3 is TGCGCCAGCAGCCAAGAACAGCTTTTGGATCAGCCCCAGCATTTT. This rearrangement joins TRBV4-1 to TRBJ1-5; D gene uncertain. From germline, CDR1 is MGHRA and CDR2 YSYEKL. Trimming removed 0 bases from V and 5 bases from J, with 11 bases in between. The CDR3 is 15 amino acids.

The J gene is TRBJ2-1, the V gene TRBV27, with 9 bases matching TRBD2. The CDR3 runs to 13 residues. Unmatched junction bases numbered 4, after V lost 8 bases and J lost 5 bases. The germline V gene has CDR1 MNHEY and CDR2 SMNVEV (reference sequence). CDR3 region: CASRRLADNEQFF. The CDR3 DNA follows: TGTGCCAGCCGAAGACTAGCGGACAATGAGCAGTTCTTC.

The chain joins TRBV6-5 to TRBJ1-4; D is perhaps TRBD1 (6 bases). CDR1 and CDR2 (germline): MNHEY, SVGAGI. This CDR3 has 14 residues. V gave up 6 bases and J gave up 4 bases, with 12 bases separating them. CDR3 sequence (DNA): TGTGCCAGCAGGATCGGGACAAATAATGAAAAACTGTTTTTT. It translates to CASRIGTNNEKLFF.

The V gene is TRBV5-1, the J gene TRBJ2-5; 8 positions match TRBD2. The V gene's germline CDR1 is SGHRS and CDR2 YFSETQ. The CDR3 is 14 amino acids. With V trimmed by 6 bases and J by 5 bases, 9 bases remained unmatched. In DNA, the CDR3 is TGCGCCAGCATGGAAAGCGGGGGCCGTGAGACCCAGTACTTC. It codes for CASMESGGRETQYF.

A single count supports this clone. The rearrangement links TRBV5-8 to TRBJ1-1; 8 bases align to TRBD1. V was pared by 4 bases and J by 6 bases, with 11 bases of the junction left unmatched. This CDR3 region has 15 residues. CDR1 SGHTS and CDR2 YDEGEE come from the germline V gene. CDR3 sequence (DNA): TGTGCCAGCAGCAAACGACCGGACAGGGACCCTGAAGCTTTCTTT. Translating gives CASSKRPDRDPEAFF. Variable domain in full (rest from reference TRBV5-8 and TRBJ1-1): EAGVTQSPTHLIKTRGQQATLRCSPISGHTSVYWYQQALGLGLQFLLWYDEGEERNRGNFPPRFSGRQFPNYSSELNVNALELEDSALYLCASSKRPDRDPEAFFGQGTRLTVV.

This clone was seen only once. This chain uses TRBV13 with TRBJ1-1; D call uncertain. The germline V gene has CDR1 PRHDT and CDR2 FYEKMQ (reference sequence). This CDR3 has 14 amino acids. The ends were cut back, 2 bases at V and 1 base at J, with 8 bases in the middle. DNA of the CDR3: TGTGCCAGCAGCTTAAACACCCAGAACACTGAAGCTTTCTTT. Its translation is CASSLNTQNTEAFF.

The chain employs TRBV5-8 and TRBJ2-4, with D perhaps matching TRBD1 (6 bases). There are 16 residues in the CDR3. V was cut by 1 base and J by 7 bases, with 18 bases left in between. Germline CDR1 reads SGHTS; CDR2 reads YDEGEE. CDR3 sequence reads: CASSLFQGPRSNIQYF. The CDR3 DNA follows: TGTGCCAGCAGCTTGTTTCAGGGGCCCCGTTCCAACATTCAGTACTTC.

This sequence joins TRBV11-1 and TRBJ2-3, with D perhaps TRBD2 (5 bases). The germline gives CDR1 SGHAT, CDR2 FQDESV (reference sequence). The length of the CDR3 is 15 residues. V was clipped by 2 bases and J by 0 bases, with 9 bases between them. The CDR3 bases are TGTGCCAGCAGCTTAAGCGGTTCTAGCACAGATACGCAGTATTTT. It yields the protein CASSLSGSSTDTQYF.

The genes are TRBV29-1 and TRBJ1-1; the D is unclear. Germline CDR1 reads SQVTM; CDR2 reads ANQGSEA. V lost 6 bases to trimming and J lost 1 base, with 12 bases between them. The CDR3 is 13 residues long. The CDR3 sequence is CSVTRVRNTEAFF. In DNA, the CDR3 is TGCAGCGTGACCCGGGTCAGGAACACTGAAGCTTTCTTT.

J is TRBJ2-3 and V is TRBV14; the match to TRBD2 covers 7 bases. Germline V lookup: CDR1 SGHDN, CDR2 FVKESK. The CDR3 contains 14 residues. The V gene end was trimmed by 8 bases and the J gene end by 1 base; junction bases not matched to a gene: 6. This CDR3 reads CASRSSGGTDTQYF. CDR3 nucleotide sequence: TGTGCCAGCCGATCCAGCGGGGGCACAGATACGCAGTATTTT. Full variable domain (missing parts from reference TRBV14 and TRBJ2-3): EAGVTQFPSHSVIEKGQTVTLRCDPISGHDNLYWYRRVMGKEIKFLLHFVKESKQDESGMPNNRFLAERTGGTYSTLKVQPAELEDSGVYFCASRSSGGTDTQYFGPGTRLTVL.

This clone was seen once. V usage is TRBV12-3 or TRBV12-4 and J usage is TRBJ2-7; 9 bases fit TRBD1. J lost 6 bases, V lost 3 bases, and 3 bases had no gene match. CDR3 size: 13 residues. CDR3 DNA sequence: TGTGCCAGCAGTTTTCGACAGGGGGTCGAGCAGTACTTC. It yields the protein CASSFRQGVEQYF.

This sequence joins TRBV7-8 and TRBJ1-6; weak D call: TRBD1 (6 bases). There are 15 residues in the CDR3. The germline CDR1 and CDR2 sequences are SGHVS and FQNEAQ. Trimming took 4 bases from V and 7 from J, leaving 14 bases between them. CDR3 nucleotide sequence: TGTGCCAGCAGCTGGAGACGGGACATAAATTCACCCCTCCACTTT. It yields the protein CASSWRRDINSPLHF. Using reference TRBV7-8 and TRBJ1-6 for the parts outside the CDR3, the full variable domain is GAGVSQSPRYKVAKRGQDVALRCDPISGHVSLFWYQQALGQGPEFLTYFQNEAQLDKSGLPSDRFFAERPEGSVSTLKIQRTQQEDSAVYLCASSWRRDINSPLHFGNGTRLTVT.

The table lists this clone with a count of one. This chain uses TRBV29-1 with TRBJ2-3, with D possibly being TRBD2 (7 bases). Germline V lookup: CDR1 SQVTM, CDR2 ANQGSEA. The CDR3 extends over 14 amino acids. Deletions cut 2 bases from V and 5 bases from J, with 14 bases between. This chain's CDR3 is CSVEKTGRVDTQYF. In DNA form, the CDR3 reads TGCAGCGTTGAAAAAACAGGGAGGGTAGATACGCAGTATTTT.

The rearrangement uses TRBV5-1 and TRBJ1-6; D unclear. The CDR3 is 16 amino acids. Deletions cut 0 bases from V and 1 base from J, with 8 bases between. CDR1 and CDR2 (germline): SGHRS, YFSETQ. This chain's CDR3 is CASSLDRESYNSPLHF. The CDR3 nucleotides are TGCGCCAGCAGCTTGGATAGGGAGTCCTATAATTCACCCCTCCACTTT.

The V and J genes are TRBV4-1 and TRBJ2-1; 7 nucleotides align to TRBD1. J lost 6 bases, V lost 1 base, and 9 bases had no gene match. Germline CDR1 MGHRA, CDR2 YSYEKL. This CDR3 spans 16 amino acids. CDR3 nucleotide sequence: TGCGCCAGCAGCCAAGGTCGAGGGGGCCAGGGCAATGAGCAGTTCTTC. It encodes CASSQGRGGQGNEQFF.

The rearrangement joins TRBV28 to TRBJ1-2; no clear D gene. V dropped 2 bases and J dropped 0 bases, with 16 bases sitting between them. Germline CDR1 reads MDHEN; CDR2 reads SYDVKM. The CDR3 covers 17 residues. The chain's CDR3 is CASSLSGRAFSNYGYTF. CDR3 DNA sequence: TGTGCCAGCAGTTTAAGCGGGCGGGCTTTCTCTAACTATGGCTACACCTTC.

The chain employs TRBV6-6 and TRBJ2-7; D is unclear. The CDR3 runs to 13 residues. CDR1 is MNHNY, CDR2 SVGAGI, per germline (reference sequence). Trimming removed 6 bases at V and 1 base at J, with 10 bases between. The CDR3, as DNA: TGTGCCAGCAGCCCCGGTGGTTCCTACGAGCAGTACTTC. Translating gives CASSPGGSYEQYF.

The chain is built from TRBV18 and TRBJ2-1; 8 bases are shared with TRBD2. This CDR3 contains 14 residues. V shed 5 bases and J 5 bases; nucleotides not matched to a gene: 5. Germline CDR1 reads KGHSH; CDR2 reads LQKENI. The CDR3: CASSERGLHNEQFF. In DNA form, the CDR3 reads TGTGCCAGCTCAGAGCGGGGGCTTCACAATGAGCAGTTCTTC.

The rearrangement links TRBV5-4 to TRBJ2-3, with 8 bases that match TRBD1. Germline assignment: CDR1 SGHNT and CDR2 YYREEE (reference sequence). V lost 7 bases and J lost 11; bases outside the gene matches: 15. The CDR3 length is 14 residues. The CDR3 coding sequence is TGTGCCAGCTCTCAGGGGGCCCTCCAGATAGGGCAGTATTTT. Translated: CASSQGALQIGQYF.

The CDR3 spells CASTTRTGTNTGELFF. The CDR3 DNA reads as TGTGCCAGTACCACTCGGACAGGGACGAACACCGGGGAGCTGTTTTTT. The chain has TRBV19 and TRBJ2-2; TRBD1 matches 8 bases. Germline assignment: CDR1 LNHDA and CDR2 SQIVND (reference sequence). With 7 bases clipped from V and 0 bases from J, the junction kept 7 bases outside the gene matches. CDR3 size: 16 residues.

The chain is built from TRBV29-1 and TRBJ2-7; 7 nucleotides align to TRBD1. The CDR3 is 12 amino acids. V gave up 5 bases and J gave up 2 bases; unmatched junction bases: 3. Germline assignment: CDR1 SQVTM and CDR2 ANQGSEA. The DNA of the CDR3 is TGCAGCGTTTATGACAGGGCCTACGAGCAGTACTTC. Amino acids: CSVYDRAYEQYF.

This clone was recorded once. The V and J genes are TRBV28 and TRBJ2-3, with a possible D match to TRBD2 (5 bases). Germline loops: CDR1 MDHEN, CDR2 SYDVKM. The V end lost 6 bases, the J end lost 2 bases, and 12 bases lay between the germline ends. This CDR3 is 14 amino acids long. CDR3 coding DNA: TGTGCCAGCAGGAGCGGAACAATCACAGATACGCAGTATTTT. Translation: CASRSGTITDTQYF.